Below, one T cell receptor (beta chain) is given with its context. Losses at the gene ends were 5 bases for V and 5 bases for J; bases not matched to a gene: 4. The germline CDR1 and CDR2 sequences are SGHTA and FQGTGA. The CDR3 length is 14 residues. The data belong to a study of long-term antiretroviral therapy in people with HIV. Version v3.0 of the immunoSEQ assay ran at survey level. Profiling relied on immunoSEQ multiplex PCR, and the TCRdb table lists in-frame clones only, not all of them. The table lists roughly 20,000 clones, 86% of them singletons. The origin of this receptor is a man aged 35 to 55 with HIV. The sample consisted of unsorted PBMCs, taken 0.5 years after starting antiretroviral therapy. The V and J genes are TRBV7-3 and TRBJ2-2; the match to TRBD2 covers 8 bases. The CDR3 DNA is TGTGCCAGCAGCCCTGGACTAGCAACCGGGGAGCTGTTTTTT. Residues: CASSPGLATGELFF.